This T cell receptor (beta chain) was obtained from a study of CD8 T cells in Susac syndrome. With random hexamers, 0.5 to 1 ug RNA was reverse transcribed. One entry per CDR3 protein, called by TCRdb with MiXCR from the immunoSEQ multiplex PCR reads. The table lists roughly 200,000 distinct CDR3 sequences, roughly 94% of them singletons. J was trimmed by 4 bases and V by 1 base; bases with no gene match: 5. This CDR3 has 15 amino acids. Germline CDR1 is SEHNR and CDR2 is FQNEAQ (reference sequence). The sample comprised CD4+ T cells from PBMCs. The sequence derives from a human donor with Susac syndrome. This chain links TRBV7-9 with TRBJ2-5; 8 positions agree with TRBD2. Written as DNA, the CDR3 is TGTGCCAGCAGCTTAGTGCGGGGGGAGCGAGAGACCCAGTACTTC. It is translated as CASSLVRGERETQYF.